Presented here are 10 T cell receptor beta chains from one specimen sequenced in a study of blood T cells in healthy people across ages. It was with a sample-barcoded 5' primer and a J-beta primer mix that a second PCR of roughly 7 to 11 cycles was run. MiXCR, applied by TCRdb to the 5' RACE reads, yields one record per CDR3 protein. Seen here are over a million distinct CDR3 sequences, 35% to 50% observed once, and the top ten hold approximately 17%. Sequenced: blood. These receptor sequences come from a woman aged 55 to 70 in good health.

Regarding this clonotype: The junction departs from the called germline gene at one end, perhaps through a read error. V and J are TRBV6-5 and TRBJ2-7; 7 bases map to TRBD1. Germline CDR1 is MNHEY and CDR2 is SVGAGI. This CDR3 contains 15 residues. CDR3 DNA sequence: TGTGTCAGCATGCTCCAGGACAGGACGAACTACGAGCAGTACTTC. Encoded protein: CVSMLQDRTNYEQYF.

The V gene is TRBV9, the J gene TRBJ1-1, with D unresolved. The CDR3 contains 19 residues. The germline gives CDR1 SGDLS, CDR2 YYNGEE. V lost 0 bases to trimming and J lost 4 bases, with 25 bases between them. CDR3 sequence reads: CASSVARGYEGAVRTEAFF. CDR3 sequence (DNA): TGTGCCAGCAGCGTAGCTCGAGGATATGAGGGCGCGGTCCGCACTGAAGCTTTCTTT.

This clonotype was observed once. V is TRBV21-1 and J is TRBJ2-7; TRBD1, as called in the table, went unchecked against the DNA. The J call is in doubt because the DNA end fits TRBJ2-5 better. TRBV21-1 is annotated as a pseudogene. The CDR3 spans 17 residues. In DNA, the CDR3 is TGTGCCAGCAGCAATAGGGGTCGGGGTCCCGGCGGGGAGACCCAGTACTTC. As protein: CASSNRGRGPGGETQYF.

This chain joins TRBV20-1 and TRBJ2-3; D not resolved. In germline, CDR1 is DFQATT, CDR2 SNEGSKA (reference sequence). V was trimmed by 5 bases and J by 8 bases, leaving 20 bases between them. The CDR3 extends over 14 amino acids. CDR3 loop: CSASFSAAPGTQYF. The CDR3 coding sequence is TGCAGTGCTTCATTTTCGGCCGCCCCAGGTACGCAGTATTTT.

This chain uses TRBV20-1 with TRBJ2-1, with 14 bases matching TRBD2. This CDR3 spans 14 amino acids. J lost 8 bases, V lost 5 bases, and 5 bases had no gene match. In germline, CDR1 is DFQATT, CDR2 SNEGSKA (reference sequence). CDR3 protein: CSAPRLAGGYEQFF. Here the CDR3 DNA reads TGCAGTGCTCCGAGACTAGCGGGGGGGTATGAGCAGTTCTTC.

The chain is built from TRBV4-1 and TRBJ2-2; D is possibly TRBD2 (5 bases). The V end lost 3 bases, the J end lost 4 bases, and 12 bases lay between the germline ends. The germline V gene has CDR1 MGHRA and CDR2 YSYEKL. This CDR3 is 15 amino acids long. CDR3 in DNA: TGCGCCAGCAGCCACCGGGGTTCGGGCACCGGGGAGCTGTTTTTT. The encoded protein is CASSHRGSGTGELFF.

This chain joins TRBV20-1 and TRBJ2-5; D is unclear. This CDR3 spans 12 amino acids. V was cut by 1 base and J by 5 bases, with 8 bases left in between. Looked up from germline, CDR1 is DFQATT and CDR2 is SNEGSKA (reference sequence). CDR3 sequence reads: CSARGGPETQYF. CDR3 nucleotide sequence: TGCAGTGCTAGAGGCGGTCCTGAGACCCAGTACTTC.

The sample holds a few counts of this clonotype. This chain uses TRBV2 with TRBJ2-4; TRBD1 agrees at 8 bases. V shed 8 bases and J 0 bases; nucleotides not matched to a gene: 6. There are 15 residues in the CDR3. Germline CDR1 and CDR2: SNHLY and FYNNEI. CDR3 in amino acids: CASLTDRGAKNIQYF. The CDR3 DNA sequence: TGTGCCAGCCTTACCGACAGGGGAGCCAAAAACATTCAGTACTTC.

This chain joins TRBV7-2 and TRBJ2-1; TRBD1 agrees at 9 bases. This CDR3 spans 15 amino acids. The germline V gene has CDR1 SGHTA and CDR2 FQGNSA. The J segment lost 8 bases and the V segment lost 5 bases, leaving 10 bases of the junction unmatched. The CDR3 bases are TGTGCCAGCAGCAGAACAGGGGGCGAGCGCTATGAGCAGTTCTTC. Protein product: CASSRTGGERYEQFF.

This clonotype was detected a few times. This CDR3 is CASSPQGTGEQYF. The CDR3 nucleotides are TGTGCCAGCTCACCACAGGGGACGGGGGAGCAGTACTTC. The J gene is TRBJ2-7, the V gene TRBV18, with D perhaps TRBD1 or TRBD2 (5 bases each). The length of the CDR3 is 13 residues. Germline CDR1 KGHSH, CDR2 LQKENI. With 1 base removed from V and 7 bases from J, the gap between germline ends came to 11 bases.